The 19 T cell receptor beta chains presented below share a single source sample, sequenced in a study of control samples from healthy donors and cancer patients. Libraries were prepared by immunoSEQ multiplex PCR; TCRdb keeps only in-frame clonotypes and omits some of them. Here the sample spans under 450,000 clones, 75% to 95% being singletons. Sequencing used PBMCs. The receptors derive from a man aged 40-55 years with head and neck cancer.

The chain carries TRBV24-1 and TRBJ2-7; D may correspond to TRBD1 or TRBD2 (5 bases each). Between the trimmed V and J ends, which lost 9 bases and 7 bases, there was a span of 9 bases. Germline values: CDR1 KGHDR, CDR2 SFDVKD. The CDR3 has 10 residues. CDR3 region: CATGTVEQYF. The DNA for the CDR3 is TGTGCCACCGGGACGGTTGAGCAGTACTTC.

V is TRBV2 and J is TRBJ2-7; unclear D gene. The germline V and J ends were trimmed by 1 base and 2 bases, with 6 bases remaining between them. The CDR3 is 13 amino acids. The germline gives CDR1 SNHLY, CDR2 FYNNEI. The CDR3 DNA sequence: TGTGCCAGCAGTGAAGGAGGTCCCTACGAGCAGTACTTC. The encoded protein is CASSEGGPYEQYF.

The chain joins TRBV28 to TRBJ1-4, with D possibly TRBD1 on 5 matching bases. Germline loops: CDR1 MDHEN, CDR2 SYDVKM. The CDR3 loop spans 14 amino acids. Trimming removed 6 bases at V and 7 bases at J, with 15 bases between. Here the CDR3 DNA reads TGTGCCAGCAGCCGCGGGACGGTGGGTGAAAAACTGTTTTTT. Translating it yields CASSRGTVGEKLFF.

This chain connects TRBV28 to TRBJ2-7, with a possible D match to TRBD1 (6 bases). The CDR3 totals 14 residues. Between the trimmed V and J ends, which lost 6 bases and 3 bases, there was a span of 15 bases. In germline, CDR1 is MDHEN, CDR2 SYDVKM. The CDR3, as DNA: TGTGCCAGCAGGGATCCCAGGGGAATCTACGAGCAGTACTTC. Its protein is CASRDPRGIYEQYF.

J is TRBJ1-1 and V is TRBV3-1 (or the pseudogene TRBV3-2); D uncertain. Germline CDR1 and CDR2: LGHDT and YNNKEL (reference sequence). This CDR3 has 12 amino acids. Trimming took 6 bases from V and 5 from J, leaving 10 bases between them. The chain's CDR3 is CASRGWETEAFF. The CDR3 coding sequence is TGTGCCAGCAGGGGGTGGGAGACTGAAGCTTTCTTT.

The rearrangement joins TRBV5-1 to TRBJ2-7; D possibly corresponds to TRBD1 (6 bases). The germline V and J ends were trimmed by 0 bases and 1 base, with 14 bases remaining between them. The germline CDR1 and CDR2 sequences are SGHRS and YFSETQ. The CDR3 spans 16 residues. The CDR3 loop is CASSLGVRGWSYEQYF. The CDR3 nucleotides are TGCGCCAGCAGCTTGGGTGTCAGGGGTTGGTCCTACGAGCAGTACTTC.

This chain links TRBV18 with TRBJ1-1; D gene uncertain. This CDR3 has 12 residues. Germline CDR1 reads KGHSH; CDR2 reads LQKENI. Trimming took 7 bases from V and 2 from J, leaving 8 bases between them. The chain's CDR3 is CASFYTNTEAFF. CDR3 in DNA: TGTGCCAGCTTTTATACAAACACTGAAGCTTTCTTT. The variable domain in full, completed from reference TRBV18 and TRBJ1-1, reads NAGVMQNPRHLVRRRGQEARLRCSPMKGHSHVYWYRQLPEEGLKFMVYLQKENIIDESGMPKERFSAEFPKEGPSILRIQQVVRGDSAAYFCASFYTNTEAFFGQGTRLTVV.

The chain recombines TRBV11-2 with TRBJ2-5, with D perhaps TRBD1 (5 bases). There are 13 residues in the CDR3. Germline V gene data show CDR1 as SGHAT and CDR2 as FQNNGV. Trimming shortened V by 4 bases and J by 9 bases, and 15 bases separated the two germline ends. The DNA for the CDR3 is TGTGCCAGCAGCTCGCCCCCAGGGTTTTCCCAGTACTTC. Translating it yields CASSSPPGFSQYF.

The V and J genes are TRBV24-1 and TRBJ2-5, with a weak D call TRBD1 (5 bases). This CDR3 is built from 16 residues. Germline V lookup: CDR1 KGHDR, CDR2 SFDVKD. The V end was cut by 6 bases, the J end by 2 bases, with 18 bases between. As DNA, the CDR3 is TGTGCCACCAGTAGGGGAACAGCCGGATCACAAGAGACCCAGTACTTC. It specifies CATSRGTAGSQETQYF.

This clone has a handful of counts. The J gene is TRBJ2-3, the V gene TRBV7-9; D gene ambiguous. CDR1 and CDR2 (germline): SEHNR, FQNEAQ (reference sequence). Trimming left V 10 bases short and J 4 bases short, with 6 bases between. The CDR3 runs 10 residues. For the CDR3, the DNA is TGTGCCACCGAACCAGATACGCAGTATTTT. Residues: CATEPDTQYF.

The gene calls are TRBV7-9 and TRBJ2-2, with D unresolved. V was cut by 1 base and J by 5 bases, with 11 bases left in between. Germline loops: CDR1 SEHNR, CDR2 FQNEAQ (reference sequence). The CDR3 has 15 amino acids. The CDR3 reads CASSLEGSRTGELFF. As DNA, the CDR3 is TGTGCCAGCAGCTTAGAGGGTTCCAGGACCGGGGAGCTGTTTTTT. Looking up the rest from reference TRBV7-9 and TRBJ2-2 gives the full variable domain: DTGVSQNPRHKITKRGQNVTFRCDPISEHNRLYWYRQTLGQGPEFLTYFQNEAQLEKSRLLSDRFSAERPKGSFSTLEIQRTEQGDSAMYLCASSLEGSRTGELFFGEGSRLTVL.

The CDR3 sequence is CASSLSGSPLSGNTIYF. The CDR3 nucleotides are TGTGCCAGCAGCTTAAGTGGGTCACCTCTGTCCGGAAACACCATATATTTT. V usage is TRBV11-2 and J usage is TRBJ1-3; D is uncertain. Germline CDR1 and CDR2: SGHAT and FQNNGV. Trimming left V 2 bases short and J 4 bases short, with 18 bases between. CDR3 length equals 17 residues.

The gene calls are TRBV28 and TRBJ1-1, with TRBD1 matching 7 bases. Germline V lookup: CDR1 MDHEN, CDR2 SYDVKM. This CDR3 comprises 15 residues. J lost 2 bases, V lost 4 bases, and 7 bases had no gene match. The DNA of the CDR3 is TGTGCCAGCAGTTCGGACAGGCGACTTAACACTGAAGCTTTCTTT. The encoded protein is CASSSDRRLNTEAFF.

A few counts support this clone. The chain links TRBV12-3 or TRBV12-4 to TRBJ1-1; TRBD1 agrees at 8 bases. This CDR3 is built from 13 residues. V lost 11 bases, J lost 4 bases, and 9 bases stayed unmatched. The CDR3 DNA sequence: TGTGCCGCCACAGGGGGAGGGAGCACTGAAGCTTTCTTT. Translating gives CAATGGGSTEAFF.

This sequence joins TRBV7-6 and TRBJ2-1, with 8 bases identical to TRBD1. V was clipped by 3 bases and J by 6 bases; unmatched bases: 4. CDR1 and CDR2 from the germline V gene are SGHVS and FNYEAQ. The CDR3 is 14 residues long. The CDR3 is CASSFGQGPNEQFF. The CDR3 region has the DNA TGTGCCAGCAGCTTCGGACAGGGACCCAATGAGCAGTTCTTC.

The gene calls are TRBV9 and TRBJ2-5; 15 bases align to TRBD2. Unmatched junction bases numbered 8, after V lost 5 bases and J lost 6 bases. The length of the CDR3 is 16 residues. Looked up from germline, CDR1 is SGDLS and CDR2 is YYNGEE. CDR3 sequence (DNA): TGTGCCAGCAGTGCAGGACTAGCGGGGGGGCGCAAGACCCAGTACTTC. It codes for CASSAGLAGGRKTQYF. Drawing the rest from reference TRBV9 and TRBJ2-5, the complete variable domain is DSGVTQTPKHLITATGQRVTLRCSPRSGDLSVYWYQQSLDQGLQFLIQYYNGEERAKGNILERFSAQQFPDLHSELNLSSLELGDSALYFCASSAGLAGGRKTQYFGPGTRLLVL.

V gene TRBV27 combines with J gene TRBJ2-7, with 11 bases matching TRBD2. Per germline, CDR1 MNHEY and CDR2 SMNVEV (reference sequence). V was clipped by 4 bases and J by 6 bases; unmatched bases: 8. The CDR3 has 15 amino acids. CDR3 in DNA: TGTGCCAGCAGTTCCGGGACTAGCGGATATCCCGAGCAGTACTTC. It specifies CASSSGTSGYPEQYF.

The V call is TRBV5-1, the J call TRBJ2-7; weak D call: TRBD1 (6 bases). Germline loops: CDR1 SGHRS, CDR2 YFSETQ. CDR3 length: 15 residues. V lost 0 bases and J lost 1, with 11 bases in between. CDR3: CASSLGGQQSYEQYF. The DNA for the CDR3 is TGCGCCAGCAGCTTGGGTGGACAGCAATCCTACGAGCAGTACTTC. The entire variable domain, with the rest obtained from reference TRBV5-1 and TRBJ2-7, is as follows: KAGVTQTPRYLIKTRGQQVTLSCSPISGHRSVSWYQQTPGQGLQFLFEYFSETQRNKGNFPGRFSGRQFSNSRSEMNVSTLELGDSALYLCASSLGGQQSYEQYFGPGTRLTVT.

The V and J genes are TRBV18 and TRBJ2-7; TRBD1 or TRBD2 may be the D gene (6 bases each). The CDR3 runs 17 residues. Deletions cut 0 bases from V and 9 bases from J, with 24 bases between. Germline V CDR1 and CDR2: KGHSH, LQKENI. Written as DNA, the CDR3 is TGTGCCAGCTCACCACCGACGGCGGGGACATCGGGATCGGGGCAGTACTTC. It specifies CASSPPTAGTSGSGQYF.